The 3 T cell receptor beta chains listed next were all sequenced from one sample in a study of siplizumab effects on memory and regulatory T cells. Clones were read by immunoSEQ multiplex PCR, and TCRdb kept only the in-frame ones, dropping some. The top ten clones hold roughly 7.1% of a sample with roughly 100,000 clones, 90% to 95% of them seen once. The specimen was CD8+ T cells sorted from blood. The receptors derive from a human donor in good health.

The chain uses TRBV18 and TRBJ2-6, with D tentatively TRBD1 or TRBD2 (5 bases each). The germline V gene has CDR1 KGHSH and CDR2 LQKENI. CDR3 length: 16 residues. V lost 2 bases, J lost 1 base, and 9 bases lay in between. The CDR3 coding sequence is TGTGCCAGCTCACCAACAGGACTTTCTGGGGCCAACGTCCTGACTTTC. Its translation is CASSPTGLSGANVLTF.

The chain recombines TRBV5-4 with TRBJ2-7; 9 bases match TRBD2. The CDR3 covers 14 residues. Germline CDR1 reads SGHNT; CDR2 reads YYREEE (reference sequence). The V gene end was trimmed by 2 bases and the J gene end by 3 bases; junction bases not matched to a gene: 3. The CDR3 loop reads CASSLETSGYEQYF. CDR3 DNA: TGTGCCAGCAGCTTAGAGACTAGCGGCTACGAGCAGTACTTC.

The chain is built from TRBV2 and TRBJ1-1, with D possibly being TRBD1 (6 bases). The CDR3 covers 11 residues. CDR1 is SNHLY and CDR2 is FYNNEI in the germline V gene. V shed 11 bases and J shed 1 base, with 8 bases lying between them. CDR3 loop: CAGGANTEAFF. Written as DNA, the CDR3 is TGTGCCGGGGGGGCGAACACTGAAGCTTTCTTT.